The entry below gives a single T cell receptor beta chain sequence along with its context. The target antigen is unknown. CDR3 length equals 10 residues. V dropped 7 bases and J dropped 9; count of bases not matched to a gene: 4. The germline CDR1 and CDR2 sequences are SQVTM and ANQGSEA. Some clones are missing from TCRdb's copy, which holds only in-frame ones; the method was immunoSEQ multiplex PCR. The sample has 150,000 to 200,000 clones; 80% to 85% are singletons. The data belong to a study of cytomegalovirus exposure and HLA in healthy donors. Study-wide findings and caveats: Published work reported that the classifier diagnosed cytomegalovirus status with high specificity and sensitivity. Researchers catalogued some 160 TCR beta chains as cytomegalovirus-associated.

A roughly 120-subject validation cohort, separate from the 666-subject first cohort, supplied the donors. The sample consisted of PBMCs. The J gene is TRBJ1-1, the V gene TRBV29-1; 8 nucleotides agree with TRBD1. The receptor comes from a woman under 30 in good health and CMV-seropositive. The CDR3 reads CSAGQEKAFF. CDR3 DNA: TGCAGCGCGGGACAGGAAAAAGCTTTCTTT.